This T cell receptor (beta chain) was obtained from a study of T cells in Graves' hyperthyroidism and ophthalmopathy. Study background: The blood sample was taken at first diagnosis, before treatment began.

As to this clonotype: Its target is not known. The conserved phenylalanine or tryptophan is not found at the CDR3 terminus, so this likely reflects a read error.

Diagnostic decisions used clinical symptoms, serum thyroxine and TRAb, thyroid ultrasound and orbital computed tomography. Whole-study results and caveats: Clonotypes that were expanded in thyroid above 0.001 mostly appeared in blood too. Ophthalmopathy was identified by the model a median roughly 6.5 months ahead of onset.

There were TCR beta CDR3 regions amplified from RNA transcripts. In the first-round RT-PCR of the TCR CDR3, the HTBI primer set was used. MiXCR, run by TCRdb on the multiplex PCR reads, gives a single entry per CDR3 protein. The sample holds about 410,000 distinct CDR3 sequences, roughly 15% seen once. CDR1 is SEHNR and CDR2 is FQNEAQ in the germline V gene (reference sequence). The CDR3 is made up of 12 amino acids. Germline trimming cut 4 bases from V and 4 bases from J; bases unmatched to any gene: 0. The sequence was collected from a woman between 25 and 40 years old with Graves' ophthalmopathy. This rearrangement joins TRBV7-9 to TRBJ1-2; 7 bases align to TRBD1. Specimen: blood. The CDR3 coding sequence is TGTGCCAGCAGCTCAGGGGGCTATGGCTACACCCTC. Its protein product is CASSSGGYGYTL.